The 23 T cell receptor beta chains below all came from one sample that was sequenced in a study of T-cell reconstitution after alpha-beta-depleted transplantation in children. Researchers prepared the TCRbeta library using unique molecular identifiers, the study reports. TCRdb reprocessed the PCR reads via MiXCR and lists one record per CDR3 protein. The repertoire holds around 110,000 distinct CDR3 sequences, with about a tenth as singletons. The sample consisted of PBMCs, taken before TCRalphabeta/CD19-depleted stem cell transplant. These receptors were collected from a boy aged 2 to 10 with acute lymphoblastic leukemia, due to receive a stem cell transplant.

This clonotype has at least ten counts. The chain combines TRBV4-2 with TRBJ1-6; TRBD1 matches 7 bases. Trimming removed 3 bases from V and 5 bases from J; junction bases left unmatched: 4. This CDR3 spans 15 amino acids. Germline V gene sequence: CDR1 LGHNA, CDR2 YNFKEQ. The CDR3 coding sequence is TGTGCCAGCAGCCAGGGCGGGACAGATAATTCACCCCTCCACTTT. Its protein product is CASSQGGTDNSPLHF.

This clonotype was counted between two and nine times. V gene TRBV6-1 combines with J gene TRBJ1-2; the D is unclear. Germline V gives CDR1 MNHNS, CDR2 SASEGT. V dropped 7 bases and J dropped 4 bases, with 16 bases sitting between them. CDR3 size: 14 residues. CDR3 sequence reads: CASIVAGRFYGYTF. CDR3 coding DNA: TGTGCCAGCATTGTGGCAGGACGTTTCTATGGCTACACCTTC.

The chain recombines TRBV11-2 with TRBJ2-2; 7 nucleotides agree with TRBD1. The CDR3 is made up of 15 amino acids. Looked up from germline, CDR1 is SGHAT and CDR2 is FQNNGV. V shed 4 bases, J shed 3 bases, and the junction held 5 bases outside the gene matches. Here the CDR3 reads CASSSTGSYTGELFF. The CDR3, as DNA: TGTGCCAGCAGCTCGACAGGGTCTTACACCGGGGAGCTGTTTTTT. Looking up the rest from reference TRBV11-2 and TRBJ2-2 gives the full variable domain: EAGVAQSPRYKIIEKRQSVAFWCNPISGHATLYWYQQILGQGPKLLIQFQNNGVVDDSQLPKDRFSAERLKGVDSTLKIQPAKLEDSAVYLCASSSTGSYTGELFFGEGSRLTVL.

This clonotype was counted a few times. V gene TRBV20-1 combines with J gene TRBJ1-2; no reliable D call. CDR1 and CDR2 from the germline V gene are DFQATT and SNEGSKA (reference sequence). This CDR3 comprises 13 residues. V lost 5 bases to trimming and J lost 8 bases, with 18 bases between them. Here the CDR3 reads CSAAPRPGWGYTF. The CDR3 DNA is TGCAGTGCTGCCCCACGCCCGGGTTGGGGCTACACCTTC.

In its sample, this clonotype was seen many times. CDR3 amino acids: CSASARLAGGATSSYNEQFF. CDR3 sequence (DNA): TGCAGTGCTTCGGCAAGACTAGCGGGGGGAGCTACTAGCTCCTACAATGAGCAGTTCTTC. The V gene is TRBV20-1, the J gene TRBJ2-1; TRBD2 agrees at 13 bases. Germline loops: CDR1 DFQATT, CDR2 SNEGSKA (reference sequence). The junction had 16 bases not matched to a gene; V was cut back by 5 bases and J by 0 bases. This CDR3 region has 20 residues.

The sample holds a few counts of this clonotype. The V gene is TRBV12-3 or TRBV12-4, the J gene TRBJ2-7, with D uncertain. This CDR3 region has 15 residues. Trimming pared 5 bases from V and 2 bases from J, leaving 16 bases between. CDR3 loop: CASSPGPTGTYEQYF. The CDR3 DNA follows: TGTGCCAGCAGTCCCGGGCCTACCGGAACCTACGAGCAGTACTTC.

This clonotype was picked up many times. J is TRBJ2-7 and V is TRBV7-8, with D possibly called TRBD1 or TRBD2 (5 bases each). Per the germline V gene, CDR1 is SGHVS and CDR2 is FQNEAQ. The CDR3 runs to 15 residues. The V and J ends lost 1 base and 5 bases respectively, with 15 bases between them. This CDR3 reads CASSLVTGAGNEQYF. The CDR3 DNA sequence: TGTGCCAGCAGCTTAGTTACCGGGGCAGGGAACGAGCAGTACTTC.

The chain uses TRBV5-1 and TRBJ1-2; no clear D. CDR3 length: 13 amino acids. Deletions cut 0 bases from V and 3 bases from J, with 6 bases between. Per germline, CDR1 SGHRS and CDR2 YFSETQ. This CDR3 is CASSLEFDYGYTF. CDR3 sequence (DNA): TGCGCCAGCAGCTTGGAGTTTGACTATGGCTACACCTTC.

This clonotype showed up many times. The gene calls are TRBV12-3 or TRBV12-4 and TRBJ2-1, with 11 bases matching TRBD1. V lost 6 bases, J lost 7 bases, and 5 bases stayed unmatched. This CDR3 has 14 residues. In nucleotides, the CDR3 is TGTGCCAGCAGCGGACAGGGGGCGGTGAATGAGCAGTTCTTC. Translating it yields CASSGQGAVNEQFF.

To note about this clonotype: At one end the junction does not follow the germline gene, possibly because of a read error. V is TRBV7-2 and J is TRBJ1-1; D gene ambiguous. CDR1 and CDR2 (germline): SGHTA, FQGNSA. The CDR3 extends over 15 amino acids. CDR3 bases: TGTGCCAGCAGCTTTATCTGGTTCGAGGGAGCTGAAGCTTCCTTT. Translating gives CASSFIWFEGAEASF.

This clonotype was recorded many times. The rearrangement uses TRBV7-2 and TRBJ2-1; TRBD2 aligns across 10 bases. This CDR3 has 16 amino acids. The J segment lost 8 bases and the V segment lost 4 bases, leaving 11 bases of the junction unmatched. Germline assignment: CDR1 SGHTA and CDR2 FQGNSA. CDR3 protein: CASSSVPSGSYHEQFF. The CDR3 DNA sequence: TGTGCCAGCAGCTCCGTACCTAGCGGGAGTTATCATGAGCAGTTCTTC.

This clonotype was recorded many times. The V gene is TRBV6-1, the J gene TRBJ2-1, with 7 bases fitting TRBD2. V lost 6 bases to trimming and J lost 0 bases; unmatched junction nucleotides: 5. Germline CDR1 is MNHNS and CDR2 is SASEGT. The CDR3 length is 15 residues. CDR3 nucleotides: TGTGCCAGCAGGGGAAGCGGGATCTCCTACAATGAGCAGTTCTTC. Its protein product is CASRGSGISYNEQFF.

The chain carries TRBV6-1 and TRBJ2-5; D perhaps matches TRBD1 (5 bases). The CDR3 is 13 amino acids. Per germline, CDR1 MNHNS and CDR2 SASEGT. The V gene lost 4 bases and the J gene lost 1 base, with 7 bases spanning the gap. The CDR3 protein is CASSGQSQETQYF. The CDR3 DNA reads as TGTGCCAGCAGTGGACAGAGCCAAGAGACCCAGTACTTC.

The chain combines TRBV6-1 with TRBJ1-2, with 7 bases identical to TRBD1. In germline, CDR1 is MNHNS, CDR2 SASEGT. The J segment lost 4 bases and the V segment lost 6 bases, leaving 8 bases of the junction unmatched. The CDR3 has 14 amino acids. CDR3 nucleotides: TGTGCCAGCAGGGAGACAGGGAGTGGCTATGGCTACACCTTC. As protein: CASRETGSGYGYTF.

This clonotype turned up a few times. The CDR3 coding sequence is TGTGCCAGCGATACTGAACTAGCGGGAGGAAACATTCAGTACTTC. This gives the protein CASDTELAGGNIQYF. V gene TRBV6-5 combines with J gene TRBJ2-4; 12 nucleotides line up with TRBD2. V shed 8 bases and J 6 bases; nucleotides not matched to a gene: 8. CDR1 and CDR2 from the germline V gene are MNHEY and SVGAGI. CDR3 length: 15 amino acids.

The CDR3 DNA follows: TGCGCCAGCAATCGGGTTAGCGGGAGGAACTTCTACAATGAGCAGTTCTTC. Protein: CASNRVSGRNFYNEQFF. The chain combines TRBV5-1 with TRBJ2-1, with 10 bases matching TRBD2. The CDR3 consists of 17 residues. Trimming at V came to 6 bases and at J to 3 bases, leaving 12 bases not matched to a gene. From germline, CDR1 is SGHRS and CDR2 YFSETQ.

On this clonotype: The junction shows a germline mismatch at one end, possibly a read error. The V call is TRBV7-9, the J call TRBJ2-1; D gene ambiguous. Germline V gene lookup returns CDR1 SEHNR and CDR2 FQNEAQ (reference sequence). CDR3 size: 13 residues. The CDR3 nucleotides are TGTGCCAGCAGCTTAATGTTACTCAATGACCAGTTCTTC. Encoded protein: CASSLMLLNDQFF.

CDR3 loop: CSARSGHRDSYEQYF. The DNA for the CDR3 is TGCAGTGCTAGGTCAGGACACCGGGACTCCTACGAGCAGTACTTC. The V call is TRBV20-1, the J call TRBJ2-7; D may correspond to TRBD1 or TRBD2 (5 bases each). Germline values: CDR1 DFQATT, CDR2 SNEGSKA (reference sequence). The V end was cut by 3 bases, the J end by 0 bases, with 15 bases between. This CDR3 comprises 15 residues.

This clonotype was counted at least ten times. The chain joins TRBV7-6 to TRBJ2-3; D is ambiguous. CDR3 length: 13 amino acids. Trimming cost V 5 bases and J 5 bases, with 11 bases left between them. Germline V lookup: CDR1 SGHVS, CDR2 FNYEAQ. The CDR3 spells CASSPGYEDTQYF. DNA of the CDR3: TGTGCCAGCAGCCCCGGGTATGAAGATACGCAGTATTTT.

This sequence joins TRBV6-1 and TRBJ2-1; D not certain. Germline V gene lookup returns CDR1 MNHNS and CDR2 SASEGT. This CDR3 spans 14 amino acids. With 0 bases removed from V and 5 bases from J, the gap between germline ends came to 8 bases. Here the CDR3 DNA reads TGTGCCAGCAGTGAAGCGAACAGTCACAATGAGCAGTTCTTC. It codes for CASSEANSHNEQFF.

This clonotype was counted between two and nine times. A read error is likely, as this CDR3 ends without the conserved phenylalanine or tryptophan. CDR3 region: CASGLAGASGELFC. CDR3 coding DNA: TGTGCCAGCGGCCTAGCGGGAGCTTCCGGGGAGCTGTTTTGT. The V and J genes are TRBV5-4 and TRBJ2-2; the match to TRBD2 covers 10 bases. V lost 7 bases to trimming and J lost 6 bases; unmatched junction nucleotides: 6. The germline CDR1 and CDR2 sequences are SGHNT and YYREEE (reference sequence). The CDR3 covers 14 residues.

The chain employs TRBV10-2 and TRBJ2-7; D unclear. V gave up 11 bases and J gave up 2 bases, with 16 bases separating them. Germline V gives CDR1 WSHSY, CDR2 SAAADI. There are 13 residues in the CDR3. CDR3 sequence: CAPLRGGPYEQYF. CDR3 DNA sequence: TGCGCCCCCCTTAGAGGCGGTCCCTACGAGCAGTACTTC.

V and J are TRBV6-1 and TRBJ2-7; TRBD2 agrees at 12 bases. This CDR3 region has 15 residues. From germline, CDR1 is MNHNS and CDR2 SASEGT. V lost 5 bases to trimming and J lost 1 base; unmatched junction nucleotides: 3. CDR3 loop: CASSRTSGTSYEQYF. The CDR3 nucleotides are TGTGCCAGCAGTCGGACTAGCGGGACTTCCTACGAGCAGTACTTC.